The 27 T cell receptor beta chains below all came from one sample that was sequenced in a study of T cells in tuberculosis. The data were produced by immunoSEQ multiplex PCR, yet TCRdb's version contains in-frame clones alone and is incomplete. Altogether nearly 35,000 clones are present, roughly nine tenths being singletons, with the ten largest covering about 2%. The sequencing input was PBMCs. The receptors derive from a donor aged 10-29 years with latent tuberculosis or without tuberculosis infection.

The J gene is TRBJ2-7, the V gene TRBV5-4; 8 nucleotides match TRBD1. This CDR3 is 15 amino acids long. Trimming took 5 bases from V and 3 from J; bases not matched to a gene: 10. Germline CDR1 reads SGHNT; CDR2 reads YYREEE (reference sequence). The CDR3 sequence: CASRPMGQENYEQYF. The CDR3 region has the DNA TGTGCCAGCAGACCCATGGGACAGGAAAACTACGAGCAGTACTTC.

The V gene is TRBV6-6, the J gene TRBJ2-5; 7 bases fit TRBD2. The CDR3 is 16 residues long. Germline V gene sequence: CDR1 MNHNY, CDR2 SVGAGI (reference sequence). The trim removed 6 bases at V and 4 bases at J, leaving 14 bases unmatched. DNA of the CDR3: TGTGCCAGCAGCCCTCGGGGAGGGTGGTCATTAGAGACCCAGTACTTC. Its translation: CASSPRGGWSLETQYF.

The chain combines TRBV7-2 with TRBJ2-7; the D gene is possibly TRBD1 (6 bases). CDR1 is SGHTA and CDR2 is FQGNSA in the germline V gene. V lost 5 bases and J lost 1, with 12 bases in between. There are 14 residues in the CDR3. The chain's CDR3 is CASSQGHSSYEQYF. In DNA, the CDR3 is TGTGCCAGCAGCCAGGGACACTCGTCCTACGAGCAGTACTTC.

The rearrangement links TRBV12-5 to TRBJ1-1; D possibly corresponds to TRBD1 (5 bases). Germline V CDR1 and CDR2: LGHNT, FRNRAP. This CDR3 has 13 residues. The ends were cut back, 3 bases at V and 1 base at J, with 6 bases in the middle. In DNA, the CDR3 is TGTGCTAGTGGTTTAAGGGGGAACACTGAAGCTTTCTTT. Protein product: CASGLRGNTEAFF.

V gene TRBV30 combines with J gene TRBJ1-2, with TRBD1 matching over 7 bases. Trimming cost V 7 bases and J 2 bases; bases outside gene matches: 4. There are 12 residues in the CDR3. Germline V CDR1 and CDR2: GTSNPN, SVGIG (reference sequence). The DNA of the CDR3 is TGTGCCTCAGGACAGGCGAACTATGGCTACACCTTC. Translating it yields CASGQANYGYTF.

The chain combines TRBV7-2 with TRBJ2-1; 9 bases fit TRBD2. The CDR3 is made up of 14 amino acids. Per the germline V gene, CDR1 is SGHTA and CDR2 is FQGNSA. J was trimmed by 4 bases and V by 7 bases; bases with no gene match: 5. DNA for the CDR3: TGTGCCAGCATCGCGACTAGCGGTTACAATGAGCAGTTCTTC. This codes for CASIATSGYNEQFF.

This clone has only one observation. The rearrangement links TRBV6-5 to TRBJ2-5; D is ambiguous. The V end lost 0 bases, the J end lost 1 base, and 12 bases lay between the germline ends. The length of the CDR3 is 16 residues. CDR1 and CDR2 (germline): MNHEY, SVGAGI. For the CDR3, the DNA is TGTGCCAGCAGTTACTCAGAGGCGAACCTCCAAGAGACCCAGTACTTC. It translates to CASSYSEANLQETQYF.

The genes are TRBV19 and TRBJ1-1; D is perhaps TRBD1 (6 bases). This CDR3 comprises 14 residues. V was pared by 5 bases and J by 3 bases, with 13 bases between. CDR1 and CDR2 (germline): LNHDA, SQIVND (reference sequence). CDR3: CASSQGRGYTEAFF. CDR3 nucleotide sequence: TGTGCCAGTAGTCAGGGGAGGGGGTACACTGAAGCTTTCTTT.

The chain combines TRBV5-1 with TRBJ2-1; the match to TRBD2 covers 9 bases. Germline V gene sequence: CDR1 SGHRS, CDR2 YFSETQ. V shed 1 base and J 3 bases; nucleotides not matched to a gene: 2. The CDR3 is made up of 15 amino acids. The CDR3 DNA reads TGCGCCAGCAGCTTGATGACTAGCGGCTACAATGAGCAGTTCTTC. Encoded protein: CASSLMTSGYNEQFF.

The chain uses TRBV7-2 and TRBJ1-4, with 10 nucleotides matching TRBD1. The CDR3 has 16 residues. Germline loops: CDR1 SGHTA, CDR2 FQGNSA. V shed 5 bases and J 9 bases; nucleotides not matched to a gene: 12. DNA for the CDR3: TGTGCCAGCAGCCCATTAGGAGGGACAGGGGTAAAAAAACTGTTTTTT. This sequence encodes CASSPLGGTGVKKLFF. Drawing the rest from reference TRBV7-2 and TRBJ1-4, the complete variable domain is GAGVSQSPSNKVTEKGKDVELRCDPISGHTALYWYRQSLGQGLEFLIYFQGNSAPDKSGLPSDRFSAERTGGSVSTLTIQRTQQEDSAVYLCASSPLGGTGVKKLFFGSGTQLSVL.

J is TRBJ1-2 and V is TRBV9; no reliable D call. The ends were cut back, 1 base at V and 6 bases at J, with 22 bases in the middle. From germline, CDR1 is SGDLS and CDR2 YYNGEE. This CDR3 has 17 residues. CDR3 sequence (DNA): TGTGCCAGCAGCGTATATTCCGGTCTTTTAAACGCTCATGGCTACACCTTC. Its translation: CASSVYSGLLNAHGYTF.

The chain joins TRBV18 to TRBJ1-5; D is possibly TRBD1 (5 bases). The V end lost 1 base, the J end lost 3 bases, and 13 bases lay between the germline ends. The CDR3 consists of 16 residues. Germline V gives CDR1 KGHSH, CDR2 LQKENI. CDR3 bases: TGTGCCAGCTCACCACTGGTGGCAGGGAACAATCAGCCCCAGCATTTT. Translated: CASSPLVAGNNQPQHF.

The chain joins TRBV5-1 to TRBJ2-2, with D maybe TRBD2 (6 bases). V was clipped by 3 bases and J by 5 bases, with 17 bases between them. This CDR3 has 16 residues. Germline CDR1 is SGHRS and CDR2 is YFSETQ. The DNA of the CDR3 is TGCGCCAGCAGCTCGGGACTCATGTTAGGTACCGGGGAGCTGTTTTTT. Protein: CASSSGLMLGTGELFF.

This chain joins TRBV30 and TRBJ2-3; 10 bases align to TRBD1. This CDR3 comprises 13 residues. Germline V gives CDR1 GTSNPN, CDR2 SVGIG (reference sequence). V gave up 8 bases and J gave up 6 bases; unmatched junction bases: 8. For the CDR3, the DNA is TGTGCCCGGGACAGGGGCCCAAGGGATACGCAGTATTTT. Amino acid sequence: CARDRGPRDTQYF.

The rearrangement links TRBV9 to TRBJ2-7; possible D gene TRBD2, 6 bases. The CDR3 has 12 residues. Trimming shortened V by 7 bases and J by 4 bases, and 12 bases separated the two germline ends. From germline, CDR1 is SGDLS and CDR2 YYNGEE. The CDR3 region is CASGEGRYEQYF. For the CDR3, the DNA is TGTGCCAGCGGAGAGGGGAGGTACGAGCAGTACTTC.

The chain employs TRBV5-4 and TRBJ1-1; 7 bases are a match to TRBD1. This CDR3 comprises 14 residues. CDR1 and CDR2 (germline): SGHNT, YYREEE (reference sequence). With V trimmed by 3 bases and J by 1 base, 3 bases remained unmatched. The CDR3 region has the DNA TGTGCCAGCAGCTACGACAGGGCGAACACTGAAGCTTTCTTT. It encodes CASSYDRANTEAFF.

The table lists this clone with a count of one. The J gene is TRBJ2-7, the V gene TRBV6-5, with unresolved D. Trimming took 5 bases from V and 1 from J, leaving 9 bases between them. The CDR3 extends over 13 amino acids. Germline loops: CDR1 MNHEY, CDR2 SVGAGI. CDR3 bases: TGTGCCAGCAGTCAGGTATTGTCCTACGAGCAGTACTTC. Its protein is CASSQVLSYEQYF.

CDR3 DNA sequence: TGTGCCAGCAGCTTTGGACAGACATCCTACGAGCAGTACTTC. Its protein is CASSFGQTSYEQYF. This sequence joins TRBV7-2 and TRBJ2-7, with D perhaps TRBD1 (6 bases). CDR3 length: 14 amino acids. Germline lookup yields CDR1 SGHTA and CDR2 FQGNSA. V lost 3 bases and J 1 base, leaving 10 bases between the germline ends.

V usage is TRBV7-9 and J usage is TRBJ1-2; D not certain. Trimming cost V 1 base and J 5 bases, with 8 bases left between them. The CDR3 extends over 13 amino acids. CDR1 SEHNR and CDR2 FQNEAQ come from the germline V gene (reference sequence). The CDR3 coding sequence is TGTGCCAGCAGCTTAGAGTCGGGGTATGGCTACACCTTC. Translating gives CASSLESGYGYTF.

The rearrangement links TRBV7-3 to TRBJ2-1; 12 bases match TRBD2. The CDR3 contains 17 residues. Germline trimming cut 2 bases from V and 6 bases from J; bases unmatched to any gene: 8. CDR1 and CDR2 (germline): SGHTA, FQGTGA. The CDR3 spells CASSLGLAGGPSNEQFF. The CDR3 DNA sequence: TGTGCCAGCAGCTTAGGTCTAGCGGGAGGGCCGAGCAATGAGCAGTTCTTC. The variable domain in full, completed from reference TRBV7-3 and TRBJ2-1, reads GAGVSQTPSNKVTEKGKYVELRCDPISGHTALYWYRQSLGQGPEFLIYFQGTGAADDSGLPNDRFFAVRPEGSVSTLKIQRTERGDSAVYLCASSLGLAGGPSNEQFFGPGTRLTVL.

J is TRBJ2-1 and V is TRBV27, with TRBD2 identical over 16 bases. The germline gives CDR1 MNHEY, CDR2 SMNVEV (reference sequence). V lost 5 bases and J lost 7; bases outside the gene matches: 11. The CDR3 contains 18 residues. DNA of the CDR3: TGTGCCAGCAGTCAAGGGACTAGCGGGAGGGCCTTGATGAATGAGCAGTTCTTC. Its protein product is CASSQGTSGRALMNEQFF.

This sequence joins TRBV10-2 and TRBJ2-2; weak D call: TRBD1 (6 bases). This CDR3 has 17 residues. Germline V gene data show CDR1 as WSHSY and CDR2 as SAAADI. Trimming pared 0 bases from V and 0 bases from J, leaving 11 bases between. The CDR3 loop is CASSESLDRPNTGELFF. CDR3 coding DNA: TGCGCCAGCAGTGAGTCCCTCGACAGGCCGAACACCGGGGAGCTGTTTTTT.

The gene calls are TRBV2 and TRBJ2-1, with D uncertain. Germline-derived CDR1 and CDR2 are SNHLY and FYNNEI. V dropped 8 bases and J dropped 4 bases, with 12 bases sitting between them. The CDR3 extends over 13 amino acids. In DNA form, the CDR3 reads TGTGCCAGCCAACTCTCACCTTACAATGAGCAGTTCTTC. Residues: CASQLSPYNEQFF.

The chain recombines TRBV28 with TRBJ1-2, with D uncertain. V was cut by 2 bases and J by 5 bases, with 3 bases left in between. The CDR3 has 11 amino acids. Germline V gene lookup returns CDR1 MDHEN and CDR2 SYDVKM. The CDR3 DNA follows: TGTGCCAGCAGTTTACAGTATGGCTACACCTTC. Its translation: CASSLQYGYTF.

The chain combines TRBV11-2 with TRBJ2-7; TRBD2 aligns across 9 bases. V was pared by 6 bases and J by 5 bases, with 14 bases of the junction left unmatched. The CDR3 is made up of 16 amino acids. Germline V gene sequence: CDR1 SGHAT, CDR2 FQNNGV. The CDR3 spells CASSFLRGGASHEQYF. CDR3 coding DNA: TGTGCCAGCAGTTTTCTTCGCGGGGGGGCTTCTCACGAGCAGTACTTC. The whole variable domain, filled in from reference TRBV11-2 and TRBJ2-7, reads EAGVAQSPRYKIIEKRQSVAFWCNPISGHATLYWYQQILGQGPKLLIQFQNNGVVDDSQLPKDRFSAERLKGVDSTLKIQPAKLEDSAVYLCASSFLRGGASHEQYFGPGTRLTVT.

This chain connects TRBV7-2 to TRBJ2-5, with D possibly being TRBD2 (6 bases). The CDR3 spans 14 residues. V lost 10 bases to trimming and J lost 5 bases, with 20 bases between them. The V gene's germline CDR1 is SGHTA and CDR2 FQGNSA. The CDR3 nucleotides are TGTGCCACCACCTTGGGGGGATTCCAGGAGACCCAGTACTTC. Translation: CATTLGGFQETQYF.

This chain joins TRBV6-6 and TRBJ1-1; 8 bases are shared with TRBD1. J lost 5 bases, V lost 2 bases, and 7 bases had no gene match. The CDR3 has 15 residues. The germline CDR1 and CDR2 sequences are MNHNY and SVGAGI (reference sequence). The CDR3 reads CASSYTDRVQTEAFF. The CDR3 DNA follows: TGTGCCAGCAGTTACACGGACAGGGTACAGACTGAAGCTTTCTTT.